This entry lists 9 T cell receptor beta chains sequenced from one sample in a study of T-cell memory formation after mild COVID-19. TCRdb fed the 5' RACE reads into MiXCR, producing one record per CDR3 protein. The sample consists of a few hundred thousand distinct CDR3 sequences, roughly 8% of them appearing once. Source material: PBMCs or a T cell subset sorted from them (not recorded which). The receptors were gathered from a man between 18 and 29 years old who had mild COVID-19 (a few samples of this study predate the infection). Cell type and time point are not known.

The rearrangement links TRBV7-9 to TRBJ2-5; tentatively, D is TRBD1 or TRBD2 (5 bases each). Germline V lookup: CDR1 SEHNR, CDR2 FQNEAQ (reference sequence). Trimming stripped 1 base from V and 11 bases from J, with 14 bases between. The CDR3 totals 13 residues. CDR3 nucleotides: TGTGCCAGCAGCTTAGGGGGAGCGACAGAACAGTACTTC. Protein sequence: CASSLGGATEQYF. The complete variable domain, with remaining parts taken from reference TRBV7-9 and TRBJ2-5, reads DTGVSQNPRHKITKRGQNVTFRCDPISEHNRLYWYRQTLGQGPEFLTYFQNEAQLEKSRLLSDRFSAERPKGSFSTLEIQRTEQGDSAMYLCASSLGGATEQYFGPGTRLLVL.

CDR3 region: CASSSQGAPTGELFF. The DNA of the CDR3 is TGTGCCAGCAGCTCACAGGGGGCACCCACCGGGGAGCTGTTTTTT. This chain connects TRBV7-8 to TRBJ2-2; the match to TRBD1 covers 9 bases. J gave up 4 bases and V 4 bases, and 4 bases lay outside the gene matches. From germline, CDR1 is SGHVS and CDR2 FQNEAQ. This CDR3 spans 15 amino acids. Full variable domain (rest looked up from reference TRBV7-8 and TRBJ2-2): GAGVSQSPRYKVAKRGQDVALRCDPISGHVSLFWYQQALGQGPEFLTYFQNEAQLDKSGLPSDRFFAERPEGSVSTLKIQRTQQEDSAVYLCASSSQGAPTGELFFGEGSRLTVL.

This clonotype was seen a handful of times. The chain has TRBV6-6 and TRBJ1-6; 8 positions match TRBD1. CDR1 and CDR2 from the germline V gene are MNHNY and SVGAGI (reference sequence). This CDR3 is 14 amino acids long. Trimming took 6 bases from V and 10 from J; bases not matched to a gene: 8. The CDR3 loop is CASSGTGRGSPLHF. The CDR3 DNA reads as TGTGCCAGCAGCGGGACAGGTCGGGGGTCACCCCTCCACTTT.

The chain employs TRBV21-1 and TRBJ1-2. TRBV21-1 is recorded as a pseudogene. The CDR3 has 15 amino acids. The CDR3 DNA reads as TGTGCCAGCAGCAAACCGTTAAAGGTGTGGGGTGGCTACACCTTC. Translation gives CASSKPLKVWGGYTF.

This clonotype was recorded at least ten times. This chain connects TRBV5-1 to TRBJ2-1; TRBD2 matches at 8 bases. The CDR3 has 17 residues. The J segment lost 0 bases and the V segment lost 2 bases, leaving 7 bases of the junction unmatched. Germline CDR1 is SGHRS and CDR2 is YFSETQ. The chain's CDR3 is CASSFGMAGGSYNEQFF. The CDR3 DNA reads as TGCGCCAGCAGCTTCGGCATGGCGGGGGGCTCCTACAATGAGCAGTTCTTC.

The chain links TRBV7-2 to TRBJ2-5; the D gene is possibly TRBD1 (6 bases). The CDR3 contains 15 residues. The ends were cut back, 1 base at V and 5 bases at J, with 14 bases in the middle. Germline loops: CDR1 SGHTA, CDR2 FQGNSA. The CDR3 sequence: CASSLEGDLAETQYF. In nucleotides, the CDR3 is TGTGCCAGCAGCTTAGAGGGGGATTTGGCGGAGACCCAGTACTTC.

The chain joins TRBV10-3 to TRBJ2-2; D possibly corresponds to TRBD2 (5 bases). Germline V CDR1 and CDR2: ENHRY, SYGVKD. Deletions cut 5 bases from V and 2 bases from J, with 6 bases between. This CDR3 has 13 amino acids. CDR3 residues: CAISPGNTGELFF. CDR3 bases: TGTGCCATCAGTCCGGGAAACACCGGGGAGCTGTTTTTT.

This clonotype was recorded many times. The rearrangement joins TRBV5-1 to TRBJ2-5; perhaps TRBD1 as D (5 bases). V dropped 0 bases and J dropped 7 bases, with 10 bases sitting between them. There are 13 residues in the CDR3. The germline V gene has CDR1 SGHRS and CDR2 YFSETQ. The CDR3 is CASSLDLQGTQYF. In DNA, the CDR3 is TGCGCCAGCAGCTTGGACCTGCAGGGGACCCAGTACTTC. Full variable domain (remainder filled in from reference TRBV5-1 and TRBJ2-5): KAGVTQTPRYLIKTRGQQVTLSCSPISGHRSVSWYQQTPGQGLQFLFEYFSETQRNKGNFPGRFSGRQFSNSRSEMNVSTLELGDSALYLCASSLDLQGTQYFGPGTRLLVL.

This clonotype was counted between two and nine times. The CDR3 reads CASNPGNSNQPQHF. The CDR3 coding sequence is TGTGCCAGCAATCCCGGGAATAGCAATCAGCCCCAGCATTTT. The rearrangement uses TRBV6-2 or TRBV6-3 and TRBJ1-5; D not certain. CDR1 is MNHEY, CDR2 SVGEGT, per germline. Trimming shortened V by 7 bases and J by 0 bases, and 10 bases separated the two germline ends. This CDR3 spans 14 amino acids.